This passage covers 20 T cell receptor beta chains from one sample sequenced in a study of monozygotic twins with cystic fibrosis. Here immunoSEQ multiplex PCR was the method, and the copy in TCRdb shows in-frame clones only, minus some. The table shows more than 30,000 clones, with around 96% occurring only once. The sequencing sample was made of blood. These receptor sequences come from a girl aged 2 to 9 with cystic fibrosis.

V usage is TRBV28 and J usage is TRBJ1-1, with unresolved D. This CDR3 is built from 13 residues. Germline-derived CDR1 and CDR2 are MDHEN and SYDVKM. V shed 5 bases and J shed 2 bases, with 9 bases lying between them. The CDR3: CASSPAENTEAFF. The CDR3 DNA sequence: TGTGCCAGCAGTCCCGCGGAAAACACTGAAGCTTTCTTT. The full variable domain, completed using reference TRBV28 and TRBJ1-1, is DVKVTQSSRYLVKRTGEKVFLECVQDMDHENMFWYRQDPGLGLRLIYFSYDVKMKEKGDIPEGYSVSREKKERFSLILESASTNQTSMYLCASSPAENTEAFFGQGTRLTVV.

The CDR3 loop is CASTHDLNYGYTF. CDR3 DNA sequence: TGTGCCAGCACCCATGACCTCAACTATGGCTACACCTTC. This sequence joins TRBV28 and TRBJ1-2; D call uncertain. Looked up from germline, CDR1 is MDHEN and CDR2 is SYDVKM. The CDR3 totals 13 residues. V lost 7 bases, J lost 2 bases, and 11 bases lay in between.

The chain combines TRBV2 with TRBJ1-4; D perhaps matches TRBD1 (6 bases). Germline values: CDR1 SNHLY, CDR2 FYNNEI. V was cut by 3 bases and J by 2 bases, with 7 bases left in between. CDR3 length: 14 residues. CDR3 region: CASSDTGTNEKLFF. The CDR3 DNA follows: TGTGCCAGCAGTGATACAGGGACTAATGAAAAACTGTTTTTT. Together with reference TRBV2 and TRBJ1-4, the CDR3 gives the full variable domain: EPEVTQTPSHQVTQMGQEVILRCVPISNHLYFYWYRQILGQKVEFLVSFYNNEISEKSEIFDDQFSVERPDGSNFTLKIRSTKLEDSAMYFCASSDTGTNEKLFFGSGTQLSVL.

V and J are TRBV19 and TRBJ1-2; D gene uncertain. CDR3 length: 15 amino acids. CDR1 is LNHDA and CDR2 is SQIVND in the germline V gene (reference sequence). Trimming took off 5 bases at V and 1 base at J, with 14 bases between the two ends. The CDR3 loop reads CASSSKMGFNYGYTF. CDR3 DNA sequence: TGTGCCAGTAGTTCGAAGATGGGATTTAACTATGGCTACACCTTC.

The chain combines TRBV20-1 with TRBJ2-5; no clear D gene. The CDR3 contains 11 residues. V lost 7 bases to trimming and J lost 1 base, with 7 bases between them. Germline V lookup: CDR1 DFQATT, CDR2 SNEGSKA (reference sequence). The CDR3 bases are TGCAGTGTTTCGTTCCAAGAGACCCAGTACTTC. Translated: CSVSFQETQYF.

V usage is TRBV10-1 and J usage is TRBJ2-3; tentatively, D is TRBD2 (6 bases). Germline CDR1 is WNHNN and CDR2 is SYGVQD (reference sequence). V gave up 3 bases and J gave up 3 bases, with 16 bases separating them. This CDR3 comprises 16 residues. DNA for the CDR3: TGCGCCAGCAGTGATTTACGCGGGACCCCGACAGATACGCAGTATTTT. It is translated as CASSDLRGTPTDTQYF.

Here the CDR3 reads CASSLGQGIYTF. CDR3 DNA: TGTGCCAGCAGCTTGGGACAGGGGATCTACACCTTC. The chain has TRBV5-6 and TRBJ1-2, with 8 bases fitting TRBD1. Germline CDR1 is SGHDT and CDR2 is YYEEEE. The CDR3 is made up of 12 amino acids. With V trimmed by 0 bases and J by 10 bases, 2 bases remained unmatched.

This clone has just a few counts. The chain is built from TRBV18 and TRBJ2-1; 9 bases agree with TRBD2. The germline V gene has CDR1 KGHSH and CDR2 LQKENI. The ends lost 7 bases at V and 5 bases at J; junction bases unmatched: 9. The CDR3 length is 15 residues. The CDR3 reads CASLYPSGTNNEQFF. CDR3 DNA: TGTGCCAGCTTATATCCTAGCGGGACCAACAATGAGCAGTTCTTC.

V and J are TRBV21-1 and TRBJ1-3. TRBV21-1 is annotated as a pseudogene. The CDR3 is 13 residues long. This chain's CDR3 is CASSTRLRNTIYF. The DNA for the CDR3 is TGTGCCAGCAGCACTCGGTTAAGGAACACCATATATTTT.

This chain uses TRBV5-1 with TRBJ2-5; 8 bases align to TRBD2. CDR3 length equals 15 residues. Germline CDR1 reads SGHRS; CDR2 reads YFSETQ. V shed 9 bases, J shed 9 bases, and the junction held 19 bases outside the gene matches. Here the CDR3 reads CAKTPTSGEQAAQYF. CDR3 DNA sequence: TGCGCCAAAACACCCACTAGCGGAGAGCAAGCGGCCCAGTACTTC.

J is TRBJ1-4 and V is TRBV9; perhaps TRBD1 as D (5 bases). V lost 3 bases and J 0 bases, leaving 12 bases between the germline ends. The CDR3 sequence is 16 residues long. In germline, CDR1 is SGDLS, CDR2 YYNGEE. DNA for the CDR3: TGTGCCAGCAGCGCGCCTGGGGCGGCAACTAATGAAAAACTGTTTTTT. This translates into CASSAPGAATNEKLFF.

This clone was detected once. V and J are TRBV7-6 and TRBJ2-5, with D perhaps TRBD1 (5 bases). Trimming took 1 base from V and 1 from J, leaving 13 bases between them. Germline V lookup: CDR1 SGHVS, CDR2 FNYEAQ. The CDR3 is 16 residues long. Written as DNA, the CDR3 is TGTGCCAGCAGCTTAGAGGCCCTGCAGGGCCAAGAGACCCAGTACTTC. Protein product: CASSLEALQGQETQYF. The full variable domain, with the rest looked up from reference TRBV7-6 and TRBJ2-5, is GAGVSQSPRYKVTKRGQDVALRCDPISGHVSLYWYRQALGQGPEFLTYFNYEAQQDKSGLPNDRFSAERPEGSISTLTIQRTEQRDSAMYRCASSLEALQGQETQYFGPGTRLLVL.

The rearrangement joins TRBV5-1 to TRBJ1-1; D is uncertain. V was cut by 4 bases and J by 4 bases, with 11 bases left in between. This CDR3 comprises 13 residues. Germline-derived CDR1 and CDR2 are SGHRS and YFSETQ. CDR3 in DNA: TGCGCCAGCAGCCCTGAATCTAGCACTGAAGCTTTCTTT. The encoded protein is CASSPESSTEAFF. The full variable domain, rest sourced from reference TRBV5-1 and TRBJ1-1, is KAGVTQTPRYLIKTRGQQVTLSCSPISGHRSVSWYQQTPGQGLQFLFEYFSETQRNKGNFPGRFSGRQFSNSRSEMNVSTLELGDSALYLCASSPESSTEAFFGQGTRLTVV.

V usage is TRBV7-2 and J usage is TRBJ2-1; D might be TRBD1 (6 bases). Germline V gives CDR1 SGHTA, CDR2 FQGNSA. The CDR3 is 14 amino acids. V was shortened by 1 base and J by 7 bases, with 11 bases between the two germline ends. CDR3 protein: CASSLGVGANEQFF. CDR3 nucleotides: TGTGCCAGCAGCTTAGGTGTGGGGGCAAATGAGCAGTTCTTC.

The chain recombines TRBV5-6 with TRBJ1-2; 7 bases map to TRBD1. Germline V gene sequence: CDR1 SGHDT, CDR2 YYEEEE. V was pared by 4 bases and J by 8 bases, with 11 bases of the junction left unmatched. The CDR3 is 14 residues long. The CDR3 bases are TGTGCCAGCAGCCCTAATCCGGACAGGCCCGGCTACACCTTC. It yields the protein CASSPNPDRPGYTF.

V is TRBV7-8 and J is TRBJ1-1; D unresolved. This CDR3 contains 11 residues. V lost 6 bases to trimming and J lost 8 bases, with 10 bases between them. Germline V lookup: CDR1 SGHVS, CDR2 FQNEAQ. DNA for the CDR3: TGTGCCAGCAGGAGGGCGGCCGAAGCTTTCTTT. Its translation: CASRRAAEAFF.

CDR3 region: CASSVVGGDEQYF. In nucleotides, the CDR3 is TGTGCCAGCAGCGTAGTAGGGGGCGACGAGCAGTACTTC. J is TRBJ2-7 and V is TRBV9; TRBD1 agrees at 7 bases. Germline CDR1 is SGDLS and CDR2 is YYNGEE. This CDR3 contains 13 residues. The V segment lost 0 bases and the J segment 5 bases; nucleotides outside the gene matches: 2. Based on the CDR3 plus reference TRBV9 and TRBJ2-7, the full variable domain is DSGVTQTPKHLITATGQRVTLRCSPRSGDLSVYWYQQSLDQGLQFLIQYYNGEERAKGNILERFSAQQFPDLHSELNLSSLELGDSALYFCASSVVGGDEQYFGPGTRLTVT.

This clone was seen a handful of times. This chain links TRBV5-1 with TRBJ2-3; 7 nucleotides match TRBD1. Germline values: CDR1 SGHRS, CDR2 YFSETQ. Losses at the gene ends were 3 bases for V and 5 bases for J; bases not matched to a gene: 0. This CDR3 has 12 residues. The CDR3 region has the DNA TGCGCCAGCAGCTACAGGGGAGATACGCAGTATTTT. Protein sequence: CASSYRGDTQYF.

The chain carries TRBV21-1 and TRBJ1-2. TRBV21-1 is tagged as a pseudogene. This CDR3 is 12 amino acids long. In DNA form, the CDR3 reads TGTGCCAGCAGCCCTTCTAACTATGGCTACACCTTC. Translated: CASSPSNYGYTF.

This chain links TRBV12-2 with TRBJ2-3; TRBD2, the table's D call, lacks a check against the DNA. TRBV12-2 has pseudogene status. CDR3 size: 14 residues. CDR3: CASRLGLVTDTQYF. The DNA of the CDR3 is TGTGCAAGTCGCTTGGGACTAGTCACAGATACGCAGTATTTT.